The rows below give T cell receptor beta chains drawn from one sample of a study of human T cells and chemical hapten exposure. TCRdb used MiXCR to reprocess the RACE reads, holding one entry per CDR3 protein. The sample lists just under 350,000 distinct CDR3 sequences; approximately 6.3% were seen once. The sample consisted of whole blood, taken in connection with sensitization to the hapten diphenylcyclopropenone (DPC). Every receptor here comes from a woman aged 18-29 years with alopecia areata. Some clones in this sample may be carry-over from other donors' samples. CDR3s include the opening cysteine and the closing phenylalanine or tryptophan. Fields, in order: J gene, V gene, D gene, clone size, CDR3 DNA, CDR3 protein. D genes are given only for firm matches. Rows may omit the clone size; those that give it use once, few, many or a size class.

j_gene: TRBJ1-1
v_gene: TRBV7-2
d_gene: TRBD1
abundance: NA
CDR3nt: TGTGCCAGCAGCTTGGGGTCGACAGGGTCCTTACTAAGTAAAGCTTTCTTT
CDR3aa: CASSLGSTGSLLSKAFF

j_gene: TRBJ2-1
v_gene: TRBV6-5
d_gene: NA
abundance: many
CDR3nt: TGTGCCAGCAGTTACTCCCATGAGCAGTTCTTC
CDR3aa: CASSYSHEQFF

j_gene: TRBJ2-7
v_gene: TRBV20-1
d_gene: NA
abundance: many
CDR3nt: TGCAGTGCTAGACAAGGGACTGCAACCTACGAGCAGTACTTC
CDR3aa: CSARQGTATYEQYF

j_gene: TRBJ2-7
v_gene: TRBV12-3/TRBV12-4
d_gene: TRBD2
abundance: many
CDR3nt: TGTGCCAGCAGTTTTGGGAGGGTTTACTACGAGCAGTACTTC
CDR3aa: CASSFGRVYYEQYF

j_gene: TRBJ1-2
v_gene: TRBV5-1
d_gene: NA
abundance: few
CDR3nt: TGCGCCAGCAGCTTGTCGGCAGGGAACTATGGCTACACCTTC
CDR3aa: CASSLSAGNYGYTF

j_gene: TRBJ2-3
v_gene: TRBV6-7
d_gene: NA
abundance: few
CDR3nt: TGTGCCAGCAGTGCGGTCGGGGCTACAGATACGCAGTATTTT
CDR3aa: CASSAVGATDTQYF

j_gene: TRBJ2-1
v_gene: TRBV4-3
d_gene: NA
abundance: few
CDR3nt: TGCGCCAGCAGCCAAGATTTGACAGGCCCCTCTTTCGGTGAGCAGTTCTTC
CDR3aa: CASSQDLTGPSFGEQFF

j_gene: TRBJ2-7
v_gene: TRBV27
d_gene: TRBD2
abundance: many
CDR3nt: TGTGCCAGCAGTTCCCCTAGCGGGCCCCGCTACGAGCAGTACTTC
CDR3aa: CASSSPSGPRYEQYF

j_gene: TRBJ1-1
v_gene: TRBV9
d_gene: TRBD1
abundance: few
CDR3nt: TGTGCCAGCAGCCCCCGGACAGGGGGTTACATGAACACTGAAGCTTTCTTT
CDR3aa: CASSPRTGGYMNTEAFF

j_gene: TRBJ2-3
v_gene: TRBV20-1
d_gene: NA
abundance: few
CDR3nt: TGCAGTGCTATCCGGACAGAATGGGATACGCAGTATTTT
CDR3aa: CSAIRTEWDTQYF

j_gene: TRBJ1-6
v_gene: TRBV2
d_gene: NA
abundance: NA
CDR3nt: TGTGCCAGCATTTCTGGGACGGAAAATTCACCCCTCCACTTT
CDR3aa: CASISGTENSPLHF

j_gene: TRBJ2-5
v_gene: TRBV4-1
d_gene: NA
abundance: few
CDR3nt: TGCGCCAGCAGCCAAGAAAAACTGGGGGGAGAGACCCAGTACTTC
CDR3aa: CASSQEKLGGETQYF

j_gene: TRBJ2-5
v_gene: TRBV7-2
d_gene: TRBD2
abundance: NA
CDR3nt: TGTGCCAGCAGCTTAATAGCGGGGGCTCCGGAGACCCAGTACTTC
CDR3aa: CASSLIAGAPETQYF

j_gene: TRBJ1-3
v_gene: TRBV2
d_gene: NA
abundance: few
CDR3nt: TGTGCCAGCAGTGAAAGTACCTACAGCTACTCTGGAAACACCATATATTTT
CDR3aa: CASSESTYSYSGNTIYF

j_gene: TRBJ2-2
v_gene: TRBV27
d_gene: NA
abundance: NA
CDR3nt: TGTGCCAGCAGTTCCCGACTATCCCATACCGGGGAGCTGTTTTTT
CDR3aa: CASSSRLSHTGELFF

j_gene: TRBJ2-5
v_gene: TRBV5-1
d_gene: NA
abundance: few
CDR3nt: TGCGCCAGCAGCTTGGATACCCCTAGCGCCCAAGAGACCCAGTACTTC
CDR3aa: CASSLDTPSAQETQYF

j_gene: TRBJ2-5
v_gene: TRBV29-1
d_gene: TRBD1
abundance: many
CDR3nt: TGCAGCGTGGACCTACAGGGGAGCCAAGAGACCCAGTACTTC
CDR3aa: CSVDLQGSQETQYF

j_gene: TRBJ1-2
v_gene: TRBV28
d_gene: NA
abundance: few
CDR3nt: TGTGCCAGCAGAAAACCAGGGAAGGTTTATGGCTACACCTTC
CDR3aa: CASRKPGKVYGYTF

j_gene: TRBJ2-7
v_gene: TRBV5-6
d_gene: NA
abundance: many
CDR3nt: TGTGCCAGCAGCTTCGGCAGGCCAGCCGAGCAGTACTTC
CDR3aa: CASSFGRPAEQYF

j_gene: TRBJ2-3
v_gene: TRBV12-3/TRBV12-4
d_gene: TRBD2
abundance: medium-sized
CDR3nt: TGTGCCAGCAGTTTCGCGGGGGGGCAACAAGATACGCAGTATTTT
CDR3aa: CASSFAGGQQDTQYF

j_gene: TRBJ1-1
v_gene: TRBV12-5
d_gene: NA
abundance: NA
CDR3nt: TGTGCTAGTGGTTTGGGACAGGTCCACACTGAAGCTTTCTTT
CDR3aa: CASGLGQVHTEAFF

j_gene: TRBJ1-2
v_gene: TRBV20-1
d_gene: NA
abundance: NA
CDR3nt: TGCAGTGCTAGGCGGGGCAGGGGATATGGCTACACCTTC
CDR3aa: CSARRGRGYGYTF

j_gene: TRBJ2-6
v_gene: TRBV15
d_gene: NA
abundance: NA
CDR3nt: TGTGCCACCAGCAGAGATAACCGCGGGTCCAACGTCCTGACTTTC
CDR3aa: CATSRDNRGSNVLTF

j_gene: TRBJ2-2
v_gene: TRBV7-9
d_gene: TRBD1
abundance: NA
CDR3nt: TGTGCCAGCAGCGTGACCGGGACAGCGAACACCGGGGAGCTGTTTTTT
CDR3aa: CASSVTGTANTGELFF

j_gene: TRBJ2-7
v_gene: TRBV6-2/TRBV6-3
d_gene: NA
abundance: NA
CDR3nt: TGTGCCAGCAGCAGACAGAAACCTCTCCGAAACTATGACTACGAGCAGTACTTC
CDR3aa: CASSRQKPLRNYDYEQYF

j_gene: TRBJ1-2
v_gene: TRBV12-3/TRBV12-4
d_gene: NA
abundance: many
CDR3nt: TGTGCCAGCAGCAGTAGGGGGGGAGGCCCGCCTGGCTATGGCTACACCTTC
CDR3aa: CASSSRGGGPPGYGYTF